This TCR beta chain stems from a study of CD8+ T cells in alopecia areata. With respect to this clone: Its antigen is unknown.

The study, taken as a whole, reports: Many of the expanded lesional clones endured in scalp and blood while on tofacitinib.

Treatment indicated: oral pan-JAK inhibitor, 5-10 mg twice daily. Sorting separated CD4+ and CD8+ T cells out of PBMCs. The CDR3 runs 13 residues. Germline V gives CDR1 SQVTM, CDR2 ANQGSEA. Trimming shortened V by 7 bases and J by 5 bases, and 17 bases separated the two germline ends. Isolated RNA was reverse transcribed into cDNA used as the sequencing template. Here immunoSEQ multiplex PCR was the method, and the copy in TCRdb shows in-frame clones only, minus some. The sample lists 150,000 to 200,000 clones; less than 70% were seen once. The chain joins TRBV29-1 to TRBJ1-1; D might be TRBD1 (6 bases). Sequenced here: CD4+ T cells sorted from blood, sampled at week 24, from a patient treated with tofacitinib. The sequence came from a human donor with alopecia areata. The CDR3 DNA is TGCAGCGGTGGAGGGCAGGGGCAAACTGAAGCTTTCTTT. As protein: CSGGGQGQTEAFF. Full variable domain (remainder filled in from reference TRBV29-1 and TRBJ1-1): SAVISQKPSRDICQRGTSLTIQCQVDSQVTMMFWYRQQPGQSLTLIATANQGSEATYESGFVIDKFPISRPNLTFSTLTVSNMSPEDSSIYLCSGGGQGQTEAFFGQGTRLTVV.